This entry lists 7 T cell receptor beta chains sequenced from one sample in a study of T cell changes during pregnancy in multiple sclerosis. Only in-frame clones appear in the TCRdb table, and some are missing; sequencing was by immunoSEQ multiplex PCR. Among around 69,000 clones, about 92% were seen once, and the ten largest hold 2.3%. Specimen: peripheral blood, collected in the first trimester of pregnancy. Every receptor here comes from a female donor with multiple sclerosis, enrolled in a pregnancy study.

This rearrangement joins TRBV11-2 to TRBJ2-5; unclear D gene. V lost 5 bases, J lost 5 bases, and 12 bases lay in between. The length of the CDR3 is 13 residues. Germline lookup yields CDR1 SGHAT and CDR2 FQNNGV. In DNA form, the CDR3 reads TGTGCCAGCAGCCCAAACGAGAGGGAGACCCAGTACTTC. Protein: CASSPNERETQYF.

The chain recombines TRBV29-1 with TRBJ2-5, with 10 bases lining up with TRBD2. Gene TRBJ2-7 matches the end of the DNA better, so the J call may be wrong. The germline CDR1 and CDR2 sequences are SQVTM and ANQGSEA. The CDR3 length is 16 residues. The chain's CDR3 is CSVEGSPSGSIYEQYF. CDR3 DNA sequence: TGCAGCGTTGAAGGGTCTCCTAGCGGGAGTATTTACGAGCAGTACTTC.

The genes are TRBV27 and TRBJ2-6; the D is unclear. The CDR3 extends over 14 amino acids. The germline gives CDR1 MNHEY, CDR2 SMNVEV (reference sequence). The V and J ends lost 8 bases and 0 bases respectively, with 8 bases between them. The CDR3: CASRALSGANVLTF. CDR3 sequence (DNA): TGTGCCAGCCGCGCCCTCTCTGGGGCCAACGTCCTGACTTTC.

The gene calls are TRBV4-3 and TRBJ2-3; possibly TRBD1 for D (5 bases). The germline CDR1 and CDR2 sequences are LGHNA and YSLEER. V lost 0 bases and J lost 4, with 11 bases in between. The CDR3 has 15 residues. CDR3 bases: TGCGCCAGCAGCCAAGATAAACAGGACGCAGATACGCAGTATTTT. This sequence encodes CASSQDKQDADTQYF.

The rearrangement uses TRBV7-9 and TRBJ1-2; D call uncertain. There are 13 residues in the CDR3. V lost 3 bases, J lost 4 bases, and 9 bases lay in between. The germline V gene has CDR1 SEHNR and CDR2 FQNEAQ (reference sequence). CDR3 sequence reads: CASSFFPGYGYTF. CDR3 nucleotide sequence: TGTGCCAGCAGCTTCTTCCCAGGCTATGGCTACACCTTC.

V and J are TRBV7-9 and TRBJ2-7, with 7 nucleotides matching TRBD1. CDR3 length: 13 amino acids. CDR1 is SEHNR and CDR2 is FQNEAQ in the germline V gene (reference sequence). V lost 5 bases to trimming and J lost 3 bases; unmatched junction nucleotides: 4. The CDR3 loop reads CASSKRQGYEQYF. DNA for the CDR3: TGTGCCAGCAGCAAAAGACAGGGCTACGAGCAGTACTTC.

This clone was seen a few times. The gene calls are TRBV7-9 and TRBJ1-1; 7 bases are a match to TRBD1. Germline V gives CDR1 SEHNR, CDR2 FQNEAQ (reference sequence). After removal of 5 bases from V and 2 bases from J, the junction contained 8 bases not matched to a gene. The CDR3 is 15 residues long. The CDR3 region has the DNA TGTGCCAGCAGCCCTCCGGGACAGATTAACACTGAAGCTTTCTTT. Translated: CASSPPGQINTEAFF.